This T cell receptor (beta chain) came from a study of T cell responses to AZD1222 COVID-19 vaccine. Per the germline V gene, CDR1 is MNHEY and CDR2 is SVGAGI. Trimming at V came to 11 bases and at J to 9 bases, leaving 15 bases not matched to a gene. The CDR3 is 14 residues long. The assay was immunoSEQ multiplex PCR, and TCRdb's table has in-frame clones only and misses some. The sample lists 90,000 or so clones, about 90% seen once, with 16% in the top ten. V and J are TRBV6-5 and TRBJ2-1, with 8 bases fitting TRBD2. The specimen comprised peripheral blood, sampled on day 0 of AZD1222 vaccination. The source is an adult in good health. CDR3 sequence: CAAHVRNGRGEQFF. Here the CDR3 DNA reads TGTGCCGCACATGTGCGAAACGGGAGGGGTGAGCAGTTCTTC.